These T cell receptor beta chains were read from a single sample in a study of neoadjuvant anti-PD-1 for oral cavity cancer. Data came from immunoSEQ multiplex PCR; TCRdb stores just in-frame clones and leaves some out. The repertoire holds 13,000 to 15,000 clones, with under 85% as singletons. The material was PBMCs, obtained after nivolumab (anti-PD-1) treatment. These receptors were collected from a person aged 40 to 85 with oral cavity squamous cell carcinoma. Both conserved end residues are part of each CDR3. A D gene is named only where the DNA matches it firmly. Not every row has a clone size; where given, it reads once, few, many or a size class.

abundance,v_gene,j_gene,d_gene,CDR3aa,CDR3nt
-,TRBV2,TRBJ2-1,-,CASSETDYNEQFF,TGTGCCAGCAGTGAGACGGATTACAATGAGCAGTTCTTC
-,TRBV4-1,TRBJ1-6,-,CASSQAATGLGSPLHF,TGCGCCAGCAGCCAAGCTGCTACAGGCTTAGGTTCACCCCTCCACTTT
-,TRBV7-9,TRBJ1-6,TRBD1,CASSLLTRDRTRSPLHF,TGTGCCAGCAGCTTACTAACCCGGGACAGGACCCGATCACCCCTCCACTTT
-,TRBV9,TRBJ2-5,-,CASSPRADQETQYF,TGTGCCAGCAGCCCCCGTGCGGACCAAGAGACCCAGTACTTC
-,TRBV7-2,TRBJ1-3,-,CASSPGWGADFGNTIYF,TGTGCCAGCAGCCCGGGCTGGGGGGCGGATTTTGGAAACACCATATATTTT
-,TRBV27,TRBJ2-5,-,CASSPGSVGGETQYF,TGTGCCAGCAGTCCAGGCTCGGTAGGGGGTGAGACCCAGTACTTC
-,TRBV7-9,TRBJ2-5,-,CASSLGGSQRTQYF,TGTGCCAGCAGCTTAGGGGGATCTCAGAGGACCCAGTACTTC
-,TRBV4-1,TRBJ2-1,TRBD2,CASSWGLAGPSYNEQFF,TGCGCCAGCAGTTGGGGACTAGCGGGCCCCTCCTACAATGAGCAGTTCTTC
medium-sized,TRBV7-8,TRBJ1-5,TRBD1,CASSLTGGNQPQHF,TGTGCCAGCAGCTTGACAGGGGGCAATCAGCCCCAGCATTTT
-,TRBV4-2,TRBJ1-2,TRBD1,CASSQEWTGWYGYTF,TGTGCCAGCAGCCAAGAGTGGACAGGGTGGTATGGCTACACCTTC
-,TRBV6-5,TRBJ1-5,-,CASSYGDGLAPQHF,TGTGCCAGCAGTTATGGGGACGGGTTAGCGCCCCAGCATTTT
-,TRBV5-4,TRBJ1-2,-,CASHLGGNYGYTF,TGTGCCAGCCACCTCGGAGGGAATTATGGCTACACCTTC
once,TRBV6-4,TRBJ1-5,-,CASSRVRSNQPQHF,TGTGCCAGCAGCAGGGTGCGGAGCAATCAGCCCCAGCATTTT
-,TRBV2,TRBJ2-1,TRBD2,CASSPDIYWTSEPYDEQFF,TGTGCCAGCAGTCCAGACATTTATTGGACTAGCGAGCCTTACGATGAGCAGTTCTTC
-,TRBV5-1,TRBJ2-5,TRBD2,CASSPSGKETQYF,TGCGCCAGCAGCCCTAGCGGGAAGGAGACCCAGTACTTC
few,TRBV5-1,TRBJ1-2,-,CASRPGGGGNNYGYTF,TGCGCCAGCAGACCTGGTGGAGGGGGAAATAACTATGGCTACACCTTC
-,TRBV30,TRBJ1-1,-,CAWRTGSMNTEAFF,TGTGCCTGGAGAACAGGGAGCATGAACACTGAAGCTTTCTTT
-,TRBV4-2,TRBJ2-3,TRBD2,CASSQTTSGGWGTQYF,TGTGCCAGCAGCCAGACTACTAGCGGGGGATGGGGTACGCAGTATTTT
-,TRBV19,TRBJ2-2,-,CASTTIGVTGELFF,TGTGCCAGTACTACAATCGGGGTGACCGGGGAGCTGTTTTTT
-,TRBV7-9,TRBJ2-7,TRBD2,CASSLWRWLAGASSYEQYF,TGTGCCAGCAGCTTATGGAGGTGGCTAGCGGGGGCAAGCTCCTACGAGCAGTACTTC
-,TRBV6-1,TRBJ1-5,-,CASSEIERQPQHF,TGTGCCAGCAGTGAAATCGAGCGGCAGCCCCAGCATTTT
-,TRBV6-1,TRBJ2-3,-,CASSASFFTDTQYF,TGTGCCAGCAGTGCTTCCTTTTTTACAGATACGCAGTATTTT
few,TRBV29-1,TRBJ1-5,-,CSAEVGLGPYSNQPQHF,TGCAGCGCCGAAGTAGGGCTCGGACCATATAGCAATCAGCCCCAGCATTTT
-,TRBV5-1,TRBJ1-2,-,CASSVRDNYGYTF,TGCGCCAGCAGCGTCCGGGACAACTATGGCTACACCTTC
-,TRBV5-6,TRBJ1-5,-,CASSLGNQPQHF,TGTGCCAGCAGCTTGGGGAATCAGCCCCAGCATTTT
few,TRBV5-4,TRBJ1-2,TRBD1,CASSLSGGSLRGYTF,TGTGCCAGCAGCTTGTCAGGGGGCAGTTTACGGGGCTACACCTTC
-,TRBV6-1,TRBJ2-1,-,CASLRGRDEQFF,TGTGCCAGCCTAAGGGGGAGGGATGAGCAGTTCTTC
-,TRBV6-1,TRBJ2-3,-,CASSESQGSTDTQYF,TGTGCCAGCAGTGAATCGCAGGGGAGCACAGATACGCAGTATTTT
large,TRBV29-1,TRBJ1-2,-,CSVAPDGYGYTF,TGCAGCGTTGCCCCCGACGGCTATGGCTACACCTTC
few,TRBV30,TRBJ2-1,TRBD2,CAFESSGRANNEQFF,TGTGCCTTCGAATCGAGCGGGAGGGCCAACAATGAGCAGTTCTTC
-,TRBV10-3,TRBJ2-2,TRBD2,CAVAGAMGLASTGELFF,TGTGCCGTCGCAGGGGCAATGGGACTAGCTAGCACCGGGGAGCTGTTTTTT
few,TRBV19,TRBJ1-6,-,CASSQAARVGSPLHF,TGTGCCAGTAGTCAGGCGGCCAGGGTGGGTTCACCCCTCCACTTT